A single sample is the source of the 4 T cell receptor beta chains below, sequenced in a study of T cell clonality in common variable immunodeficiency. TCRdb's copy holds only in-frame clones and misses some; the assay was immunoSEQ multiplex PCR. This sample includes about 39,000 clones with no singletons; its ten biggest clones take up around 2.8%. The sequenced sample was peripheral blood mononuclear cells. The origin of the receptors is a person aged 18 to 70 in good health.

Turning to this clone: The read finishes 3 residues shy of the CDR3 end, and the germline J gene is used to complete it. J is TRBJ1-2 and V is TRBV6-2 or TRBV6-3; 8 bases align to TRBD1. The CDR3 runs 12 residues. CDR1 and CDR2 from the germline V gene are MNHEY and SVGEGT. The J segment lost 6 bases and the V segment lost 6 bases, leaving 3 bases of the junction unmatched. CDR3 loop: CASRQGQDGYTF. The sequenced part of the CDR3 DNA is TGTGCCAGCAGGCAGGGACAGGATGGC.

In this sample, this clone turned up many times. Read sequence stops 3 residues before the CDR3 end, and the germline J gene provides the missing end. This rearrangement joins TRBV2 to TRBJ1-4; D unresolved. The V and J ends lost 1 base and 8 bases respectively, with 5 bases between them. Per the germline V gene, CDR1 is SNHLY and CDR2 is FYNNEI. The CDR3 covers 12 residues. The sequenced part of the CDR3 DNA is TGTGCCAGCAGTGAAGTTAGAGAAAAA. This encodes CASSEVREK. The whole CDR3 is CASSEVREKLFF.

This clone was observed many times. The sequenced fragment ends 3 residues before the CDR3 boundary, so the rest is inferred from the germline J gene. The gene calls are TRBV7-6 and TRBJ2-3; D is possibly TRBD2 (6 bases). V was shortened by 5 bases and J by 0 bases, with 12 bases between the two germline ends. Per germline, CDR1 SGHVS and CDR2 FNYEAQ. There are 15 residues in the CDR3. CDR3: CASSPTRISTDTQYF. The CDR3 DNA, read in part, is TGTGCCAGCAGCCCGACTAGGATTAGCACAGATACG. The variable domain in full, completed from reference TRBV7-6 and TRBJ2-3, reads GAGVSQSPRYKVTKRGQDVALRCDPISGHVSLYWYRQALGQGPEFLTYFNYEAQQDKSGLPNDRFSAERPEGSISTLTIQRTEQRDSAMYRCASSPTRISTDTQYFGPGTRLTVL.

This clone was counted many times. The read ends 3 residues shy of where the CDR3 ends; the end is completed using the germline J gene. The chain employs TRBV18 and TRBJ2-1; 10 bases match TRBD2. Germline loops: CDR1 KGHSH, CDR2 LQKENI. CDR3 size: 16 residues. Trimming removed 3 bases from V and 5 bases from J; junction bases left unmatched: 7. The CDR3 is CASSPSSGRPHNEQFF. Partial CDR3 DNA: TGTGCCAGCTCACCCTCTAGCGGGAGACCCCACAATGAG.